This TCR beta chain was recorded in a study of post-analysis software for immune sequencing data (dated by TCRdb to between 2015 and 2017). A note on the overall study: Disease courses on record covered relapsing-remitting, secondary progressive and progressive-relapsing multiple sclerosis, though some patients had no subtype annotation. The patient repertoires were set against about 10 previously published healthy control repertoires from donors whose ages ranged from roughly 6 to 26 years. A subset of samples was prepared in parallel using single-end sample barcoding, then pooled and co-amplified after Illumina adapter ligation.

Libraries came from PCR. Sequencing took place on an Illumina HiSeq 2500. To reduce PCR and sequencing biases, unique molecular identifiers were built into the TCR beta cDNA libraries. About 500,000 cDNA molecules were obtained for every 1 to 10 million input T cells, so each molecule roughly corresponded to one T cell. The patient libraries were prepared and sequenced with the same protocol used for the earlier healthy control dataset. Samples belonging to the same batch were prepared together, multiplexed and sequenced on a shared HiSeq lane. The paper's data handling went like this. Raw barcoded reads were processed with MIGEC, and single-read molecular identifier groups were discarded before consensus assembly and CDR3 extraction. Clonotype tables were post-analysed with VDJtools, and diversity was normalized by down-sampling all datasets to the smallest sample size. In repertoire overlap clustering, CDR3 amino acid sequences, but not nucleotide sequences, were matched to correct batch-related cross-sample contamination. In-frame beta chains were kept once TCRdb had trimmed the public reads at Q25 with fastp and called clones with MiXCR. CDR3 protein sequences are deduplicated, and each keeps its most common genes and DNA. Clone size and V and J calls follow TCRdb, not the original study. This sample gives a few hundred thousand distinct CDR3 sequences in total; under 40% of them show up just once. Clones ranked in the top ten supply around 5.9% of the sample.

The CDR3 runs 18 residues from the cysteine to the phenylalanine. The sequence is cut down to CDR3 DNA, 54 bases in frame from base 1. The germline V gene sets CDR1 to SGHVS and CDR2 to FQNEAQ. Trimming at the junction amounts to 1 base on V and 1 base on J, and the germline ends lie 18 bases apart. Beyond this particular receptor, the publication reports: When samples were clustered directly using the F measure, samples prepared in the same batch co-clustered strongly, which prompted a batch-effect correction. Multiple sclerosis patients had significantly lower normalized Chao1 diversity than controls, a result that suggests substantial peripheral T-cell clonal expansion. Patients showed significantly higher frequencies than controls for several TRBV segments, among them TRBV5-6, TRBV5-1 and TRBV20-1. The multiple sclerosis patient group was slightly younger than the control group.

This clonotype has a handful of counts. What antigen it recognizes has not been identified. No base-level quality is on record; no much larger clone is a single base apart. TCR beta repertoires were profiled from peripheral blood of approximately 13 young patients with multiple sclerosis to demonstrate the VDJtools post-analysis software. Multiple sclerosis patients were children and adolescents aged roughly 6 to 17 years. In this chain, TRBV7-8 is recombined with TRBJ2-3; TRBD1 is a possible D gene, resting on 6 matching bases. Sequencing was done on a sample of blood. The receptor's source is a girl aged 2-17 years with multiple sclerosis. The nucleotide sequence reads TGTGCCAGCAGCTTAGGGATGGACAGTATTATCGGCACAGATACGCAGTATTTT. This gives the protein CASSLGMDSIIGTDTQYF.